This T cell receptor (beta chain) was recovered during a study of graft-versus-host responses after intestinal transplantation. Overall study findings and caveats: The study associated peak circulating GvH clone levels with early post-transplant HvG declines.

Germline CDR1 and CDR2: MNHEY and SVGAGI. There are 14 residues in the CDR3. The ends were cut back, 0 bases at V and 8 bases at J, with 11 bases in the middle. With regard to this clone: Its antigen is still unknown.

Profiled with immunoSEQ multiplex PCR; TCRdb holds only in-frame clones, not every one. This sample has around 77,000 clones; around 95% occur once, and the top ten carry about 0.53%. The TCR comes from a human donor who received an intestinal transplant. This chain connects TRBV6-5 to TRBJ2-1; the D is unclear. The sample was unstimulated CD8+ T cells sorted from spleen or lymph node cells, taken before intestinal transplant. The DNA for the CDR3 is TGTGCCAGCAGTTACTCGGCTAGTTTAGATGAGCAGTTCTTC. It codes for CASSYSASLDEQFF.